This T cell receptor (beta chain) was recorded in a study of PD-L1 blockade in urothelial cancer. Study background: A median blood sample held around 150,000 T cells and more than 80,000 unique TCRs. Study-wide results and caveats: Better survival was forecast by a pretreatment blood TCR clonality below the median.

Time point denoted: peripheral blood 6 weeks after treatment start. Sequencing was performed with immunoSEQ multiplex PCR; in TCRdb, only in-frame clones are kept and a portion is missing. This sample has about 76,000 clones, with approximately 90% found just once. The germline gives CDR1 SGDLS, CDR2 YYNGEE. CDR3 size: 17 residues. The ends lost 1 base at V and 0 bases at J; junction bases unmatched: 6. Only a few counts were recorded for this clone. The antigen is not known. The V call is TRBV9, the J call TRBJ1-4, with 7 nucleotides matching TRBD1. The input for sequencing was PBMCs, taken around atezolizumab (anti-PD-L1) treatment. The TCR sequence derives from a woman older than 75 with urothelial cancer. The CDR3 loop reads CASSVHAGTATNEKLFF. The CDR3 DNA reads TGTGCCAGCAGCGTACATGCAGGGACAGCAACTAATGAAAAACTGTTTTTT.